What follows are 23 T cell receptor beta chains derived from one specimen sequenced in a study of T-cell memory formation after mild COVID-19. TCRdb re-derived calls from the 5' RACE reads in MiXCR, one entry per CDR3 protein. The data hold 350,000 or so distinct CDR3 sequences, with around a fifth observed a single time. Sample: PBMCs or a T cell subset sorted from them (not recorded which). These receptors were taken from a man aged 18 to 30 who had mild COVID-19 (a few samples of this study predate the infection). Cell type and time point are not known.

This clonotype has only a few counts. Here the CDR3 reads CASSTTGGQPQHF. CDR3 in DNA: TGTGCCAGCAGCACCACGGGGGGTCAGCCCCAGCATTTT. This chain joins TRBV7-9 and TRBJ1-5; tentative D call: TRBD1 (5 bases). The CDR3 is 13 residues long. Trimming shortened V by 5 bases and J by 6 bases, and 11 bases separated the two germline ends. In germline, CDR1 is SEHNR, CDR2 FQNEAQ (reference sequence).

The rearrangement uses TRBV24-1 and TRBJ2-3; 10 bases align to TRBD2. With 6 bases clipped from V and 4 bases from J, the junction kept 3 bases outside the gene matches. The CDR3 is 14 amino acids. Looked up from germline, CDR1 is KGHDR and CDR2 is SFDVKD. The CDR3 nucleotides are TGTGCCACCAGTAGCGGGGGGGGCCCAGATACGCAGTATTTT. Its translation: CATSSGGGPDTQYF.

The chain is built from TRBV12-3 or TRBV12-4 and TRBJ2-1; the match to TRBD2 covers 12 bases. V shed 3 bases, J shed 9 bases, and the junction held 6 bases outside the gene matches. CDR3 length: 15 amino acids. The DNA of the CDR3 is TGTGCCAGCAGTTTCTCAAGACTAGCGGGGGTTGAGCAGTTCTTC. Amino acids: CASSFSRLAGVEQFF.

DNA of the CDR3: TGTGCCAGCAGTAGATACGGGACGGACAATGAGCAGTTCTTC. Translation gives CASSRYGTDNEQFF. The genes are TRBV6-1 and TRBJ2-1; D tentatively fits TRBD1 or TRBD2 (5 bases each). The CDR3 has 14 amino acids. Germline-derived CDR1 and CDR2 are MNHNS and SASEGT. Trimming cost V 5 bases and J 5 bases, with 13 bases left between them.

The V gene is TRBV29-1, the J gene TRBJ1-2; D possibly corresponds to TRBD1 (5 bases). Trimming left V 6 bases short and J 3 bases short, with 11 bases between. The germline gives CDR1 SQVTM, CDR2 ANQGSEA. CDR3 length: 12 residues. The chain's CDR3 is CSVRDGDYGYTF. CDR3 in DNA: TGCAGCGTCCGGGACGGGGACTATGGCTACACCTTC.

This clonotype was counted ten times or more. This chain uses TRBV7-6 with TRBJ2-1; D possibly uses TRBD1 or TRBD2 (5 bases each). CDR3 length equals 15 residues. Germline V gives CDR1 SGHVS, CDR2 FNYEAQ. V lost 4 bases and J lost 6, with 16 bases in between. CDR3 loop: CASSSPGSGSNEQFF. In DNA form, the CDR3 reads TGTGCCAGCAGCTCACCAGGGTCGGGGAGCAATGAGCAGTTCTTC.

This chain uses TRBV7-6 with TRBJ1-1; 9 bases agree with TRBD1. Germline trimming cut 4 bases from V and 11 bases from J; bases unmatched to any gene: 8. The CDR3 has 13 residues. Germline lookup yields CDR1 SGHVS and CDR2 FNYEAQ. The CDR3, as DNA: TGTGCCAGCAGCTACGGACAGGGGCAAGATGCTTTCTTT. Residues: CASSYGQGQDAFF.

This clonotype was counted only a few times. The rearrangement uses TRBV12-3 or TRBV12-4 and TRBJ2-3, with 7 bases that match TRBD1. Trimming cost V 9 bases and J 5 bases; bases outside gene matches: 8. The CDR3 is 13 residues long. The CDR3 reads CASTGVLVDTQYF. The CDR3 nucleotides are TGTGCCAGTACAGGGGTTTTAGTAGATACGCAGTATTTT.

The chain couples TRBV19 to TRBJ1-1, with 12 bases identical to TRBD1. V gave up 7 bases and J gave up 6 bases; unmatched junction bases: 15. The CDR3 sequence is 17 residues long. CDR1 LNHDA and CDR2 SQIVND come from the germline V gene (reference sequence). The CDR3: CASTQLRDRGRNPEAFF. The DNA of the CDR3 is TGTGCCAGTACCCAACTCCGGGACAGGGGGCGAAACCCTGAAGCTTTCTTT. Filled out from reference TRBV19 and TRBJ1-1, the complete variable domain reads DGGITQSPKYLFRKEGQNVTLSCEQNLNHDAMYWYRQDPGQGLRLIYYSQIVNDFQKGDIAEGYSVSREKKESFPLTVTSAQKNPTAFYLCASTQLRDRGRNPEAFFGQGTRLTVV.

The chain couples TRBV6-2 or TRBV6-3 to TRBJ2-3, with D uncertain. The CDR3 is made up of 13 amino acids. Trimming removed 7 bases at V and 2 bases at J, with 10 bases between. From germline, CDR1 is MNHEY and CDR2 SVGEGT. CDR3 nucleotides: TGTGCCAGCATGGACCCAAACACAGATACGCAGTATTTT. This sequence encodes CASMDPNTDTQYF.

This clonotype occurred many times. The CDR3 sequence: CASSRIQQGEKLFF. In nucleotides, the CDR3 is TGTGCCAGCAGCCGAATACAGCAAGGTGAAAAACTGTTTTTT. The chain recombines TRBV7-2 with TRBJ1-4; D gene uncertain. This CDR3 comprises 14 residues. Germline CDR1 is SGHTA and CDR2 is FQGNSA. The germline V and J ends were trimmed by 5 bases and 7 bases, with 14 bases remaining between them.

This CDR3 is CASSVVGRADTQYF. In DNA form, the CDR3 reads TGTGCCAGCAGCGTAGTCGGTAGGGCAGATACGCAGTATTTT. The genes are TRBV9 and TRBJ2-3; D not resolved. Germline CDR1 is SGDLS and CDR2 is YYNGEE. The CDR3 length is 14 residues. V dropped 0 bases and J dropped 4 bases, with 9 bases sitting between them. Together with reference TRBV9 and TRBJ2-3, the CDR3 gives the full variable domain: DSGVTQTPKHLITATGQRVTLRCSPRSGDLSVYWYQQSLDQGLQFLIQYYNGEERAKGNILERFSAQQFPDLHSELNLSSLELGDSALYFCASSVVGRADTQYFGPGTRLTVL.

The chain joins TRBV3-1 to TRBJ1-5; D gene unclear. The CDR3 length is 14 residues. V was pared by 4 bases and J by 6 bases, with 13 bases between. Germline values: CDR1 LGHDT, CDR2 YNNKEL (reference sequence). The DNA of the CDR3 is TGTGCCAGCAGCCCCCGGTGGGGTGGTCAGCCCCAGCATTTT. It encodes CASSPRWGGQPQHF.

Only a few counts were recorded for this clonotype. At one boundary the junction diverges from the germline segment, which might be a read error. The chain employs TRBV7-7 and TRBJ2-2; no clear D gene. This CDR3 has 12 residues. Per germline, CDR1 SSHAT and CDR2 FNYEAQ (reference sequence). CDR3 amino acids: CASSLETGELFF. Here the CDR3 DNA reads TGTGCTAGCAGCCTTGAGACCGGGGAGCTGTTTTTT.

The chain has TRBV2 and TRBJ1-1; D unresolved. Germline assignment: CDR1 SNHLY and CDR2 FYNNEI. This CDR3 has 15 amino acids. Trimming removed 3 bases from V and 0 bases from J, with 11 bases in between. The CDR3 DNA is TGTGCCAGCAGTGATTTGACACCGATGAACACTGAAGCTTTCTTT. Its protein is CASSDLTPMNTEAFF. Full variable domain (outside the CDR3, taken from reference TRBV2 and TRBJ1-1): EPEVTQTPSHQVTQMGQEVILRCVPISNHLYFYWYRQILGQKVEFLVSFYNNEISEKSEIFDDQFSVERPDGSNFTLKIRSTKLEDSAMYFCASSDLTPMNTEAFFGQGTRLTVV.

This rearrangement joins TRBV10-3 to TRBJ1-6, with 10 bases identical to TRBD1. The germline gives CDR1 ENHRY, CDR2 SYGVKD. The CDR3 consists of 12 residues. The trim removed 10 bases at V and 7 bases at J, leaving 1 base unmatched. The CDR3, as DNA: TGTGCCACGACAGGGGGCAATTCACCCCTCCACTTT. This translates into CATTGGNSPLHF.

The genes are TRBV5-6 and TRBJ2-7; D perhaps matches TRBD1 (7 bases). V gave up 5 bases and J gave up 5 bases, with 20 bases separating them. CDR3 length equals 15 residues. Germline assignment: CDR1 SGHDT and CDR2 YYEEEE. CDR3 loop: CASRQAGGTWDEQYV. The CDR3 DNA follows: TGTGCCAGCAGACAGGCAGGGGGGACTTGGGACGAGCAGTACGTC.

The genes are TRBV20-1 and TRBJ1-6, with D possibly TRBD1 on 6 matching bases. The CDR3 runs 19 residues. V lost 0 bases to trimming and J lost 10 bases, with 28 bases between them. The germline gives CDR1 DFQATT, CDR2 SNEGSKA (reference sequence). The CDR3 DNA sequence: TGCAGTGCTAGAGATATAGGAGTGAGGGGGGAATCCGCTGGATCACCCCTCCACTTT. Translated: CSARDIGVRGESAGSPLHF.

This chain links TRBV12-3 or TRBV12-4 with TRBJ1-2; maybe TRBD1 (6 bases). V lost 6 bases, J lost 4 bases, and 15 bases lay in between. The CDR3 consists of 14 residues. CDR3 sequence reads: CASSPKGVRYGYTF. The CDR3 coding sequence is TGTGCCAGCAGCCCCAAGGGGGTACGCTATGGCTACACCTTC.

This clonotype appeared a few times. The V and J genes are TRBV24-1 and TRBJ1-1; 7 positions match TRBD1. Trimming took 10 bases from V and 0 from J; bases not matched to a gene: 4. Germline values: CDR1 KGHDR, CDR2 SFDVKD. This CDR3 region has 13 residues. Written as DNA, the CDR3 is TGTGCCACGCGACAGGGCATGAACACTGAAGCTTTCTTT. It specifies CATRQGMNTEAFF.

This chain joins TRBV11-1 and TRBJ1-1; D unclear. CDR1 is SGHAT and CDR2 is FQDESV in the germline V gene (reference sequence). Trimming stripped 5 bases from V and 0 bases from J, with 19 bases between. The length of the CDR3 is 17 residues. The CDR3 DNA reads as TGTGCCAGCAGCGTCCCAGTTGGGGTTCATATGAACACTGAAGCTTTCTTT. This gives the protein CASSVPVGVHMNTEAFF.

This clonotype came up a few times. In nucleotides, the CDR3 is TGTGCCACCAGTGATTCCAGGGTCGGTGGCAATCAGCCCCAGCATTTT. Translation gives CATSDSRVGGNQPQHF. This chain joins TRBV24-1 and TRBJ1-5; D is perhaps TRBD1 (5 bases). The CDR3 totals 16 residues. Trimming cost V 2 bases and J 2 bases, with 12 bases left between them. Germline V lookup: CDR1 KGHDR, CDR2 SFDVKD.

The chain couples TRBV5-1 to TRBJ2-2; TRBD1 matches 9 bases. The ends lost 6 bases at V and 6 bases at J; junction bases unmatched: 9. CDR3 size: 15 residues. Germline CDR1 and CDR2: SGHRS and YFSETQ. The CDR3 loop is CASKGTGLGPGELFF. The CDR3 bases are TGCGCCAGCAAAGGGACAGGGCTAGGGCCCGGGGAGCTGTTTTTT.